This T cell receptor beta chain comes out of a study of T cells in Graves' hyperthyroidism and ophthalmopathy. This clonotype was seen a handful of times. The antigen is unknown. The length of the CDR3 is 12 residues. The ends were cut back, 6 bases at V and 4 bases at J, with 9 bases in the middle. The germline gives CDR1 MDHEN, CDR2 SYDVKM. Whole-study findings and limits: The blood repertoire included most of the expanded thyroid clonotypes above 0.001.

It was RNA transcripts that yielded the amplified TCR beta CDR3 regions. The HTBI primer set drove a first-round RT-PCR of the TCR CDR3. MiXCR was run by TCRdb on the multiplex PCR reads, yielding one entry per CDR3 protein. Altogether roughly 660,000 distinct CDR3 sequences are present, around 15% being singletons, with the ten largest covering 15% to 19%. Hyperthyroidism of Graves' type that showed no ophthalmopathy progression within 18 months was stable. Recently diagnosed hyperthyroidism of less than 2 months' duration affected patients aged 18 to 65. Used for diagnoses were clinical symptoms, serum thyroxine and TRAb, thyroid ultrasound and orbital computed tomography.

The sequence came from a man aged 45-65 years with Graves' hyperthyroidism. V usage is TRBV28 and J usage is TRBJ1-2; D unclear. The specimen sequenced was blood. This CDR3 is CASSLSPYGYTF. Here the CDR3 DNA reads TGTGCCAGCAGCCTGAGTCCCTATGGCTACACCTTC.